This T cell receptor beta chain originates from a study of T cell repertoires in cytomegalovirus infection. Across the whole study: Shared public TCR beta signatures pointed to both CMV infection and a matching HLA type. Findings and limits, study-wide: Dominating the ex vivo response were TCR beta clonotypes that were CMV-specific and HLA-C-restricted. Summed frequency of shared TCR beta families picked out CMV carriers who also had the relevant HLA.

This clonotype was detected a few times. Its antigen remains unknown. TCRdb passed the reads through MiXCR, listing each CDR3 protein once. This sample carries hundreds of thousands of distinct CDR3 sequences, approximately 11% of them seen once, and the ten largest clones take around 9.6%. V was trimmed by 4 bases and J by 5 bases, leaving 9 bases between them. The CDR3 is 14 residues long. CDR1 is SGHAT, CDR2 FQNNGV, per germline. This TCR derives from a human donor in good health (CMV status not recorded). Some clones in this sample may be carry-over from other donors' samples. J is TRBJ2-6 and V is TRBV11-2; D gene unclear. Material for sequencing was PBMCs. The DNA for the CDR3 is TGTGCCAGCAGCTCTGGGGTTAGGGCCAACGTCCTGACTTTC. The encoded protein is CASSSGVRANVLTF.